Listed below are T cell receptor beta chains from one sample, sequenced in a study of beta chain features in type 1 diabetes. Sequencing was performed with immunoSEQ multiplex PCR; in TCRdb, only in-frame clones are kept and a portion is missing. The sample carries 130,000 or so clones, 9% to 10% recorded once. The material sequenced was central memory CD4+ T cells from blood. Source of these receptors: a middle-aged woman in good health. The CDR3 runs from the conserved cysteine through the conserved F or W. The D gene is left open where the match is weak. The size entry is marked missing in some rows and otherwise reads once, few, many or a size class.

V	size	J	length	D	CDR3	DNA
TRBV5-4	few	TRBJ2-3	16	TRBD2	CASSLQRGGGTDTQYF	TGTGCCAGCAGCTTGCAGCGGGGGGGAGGGACAGATACGCAGTATTTT
TRBV6-5	few	TRBJ1-4	14	-	CASSTFSPNEKLFF	TGTGCCAGCAGTACTTTTTCCCCCAATGAAAAACTGTTTTTT
TRBV7-6	few	TRBJ2-7	19	TRBD1	CASSLGPNAPGTASYEQYF	TGTGCCAGCAGCTTAGGCCCTAACGCTCCCGGGACAGCAAGCTACGAGCAGTACTTC
TRBV9	-	TRBJ1-4	17	TRBD1	CASSVGTGGAEYEKLFF	TGTGCCAGCAGCGTTGGGACAGGGGGCGCGGAATATGAAAAACTGTTTTTT
TRBV7-9	-	TRBJ2-7	16	TRBD1	CASSLALGTESYEQYF	TGTGCCAGCAGCTTAGCGCTCGGGACAGAGTCCTACGAGCAGTACTTC
TRBV9	few	TRBJ2-5	16	-	CASSVAFGQGGETQYF	TGTGCCAGCAGCGTTGCGTTCGGACAGGGAGGGGAGACCCAGTACTTC
TRBV10-2	-	TRBJ1-4	13	TRBD1	CASNRGEGEKLFF	TGCGCCAGCAACAGGGGAGAAGGAGAAAAACTGTTTTTT
TRBV13	few	TRBJ1-2	14	-	CASSLTGTWHGYTF	TGTGCCAGCAGCTTAACGGGAACCTGGCATGGCTACACCTTC
TRBV5-1	-	TRBJ2-5	15	TRBD1	CASSLGRGPRETQYF	TGCGCCAGCAGCTTGGGCAGGGGGCCGAGGGAGACCCAGTACTTC
TRBV18	few	TRBJ2-7	19	TRBD2	CASSPNPRTSGGYSYEQYF	TGTGCCAGCTCACCAAATCCAAGGACTAGCGGGGGATACTCCTACGAGCAGTACTTC
TRBV18	-	TRBJ2-3	12	-	CASSPSTDTQYF	TGTGCCAGCTCCCCTAGCACAGATACGCAGTATTTT
TRBV7-9	-	TRBJ2-7	14	-	CASSSDSRRGEQYF	TGTGCCAGCAGTTCAGACTCCCGTCGGGGCGAGCAGTACTTC
TRBV5-1	-	TRBJ1-2	15	TRBD1	CASSSYQGDNYGYTF	TGCGCCAGCAGCTCCTATCAGGGGGATAACTATGGCTACACCTTC
TRBV10-1	-	TRBJ2-1	15	-	CASSPGTLPANEQFF	TGCGCCAGCAGTCCCGGGACATTGCCTGCCAATGAGCAGTTCTTC
TRBV5-1	few	TRBJ1-2	13	-	CASSLSGESGYTF	TGCGCCAGCAGCTTGTCCGGGGAGAGCGGCTACACCTTC
TRBV5-1	few	TRBJ2-7	13	TRBD1	CASSLDRGNEQYF	TGCGCCAGCAGCTTAGACAGGGGAAACGAGCAGTACTTC
TRBV7-2	-	TRBJ2-1	11	-	CASSPVYEQFF	TGTGCCAGCAGCCCCGTCTATGAGCAGTTCTTC
TRBV5-1	few	TRBJ2-1	16	-	CASSLGGTQAQNEQFF	TGCGCCAGCAGCTTGGGGGGCACGCAAGCACAAAATGAGCAGTTCTTC
TRBV5-1	few	TRBJ2-6	16	TRBD1	CASSLGQGAGANVLTF	TGCGCCAGCAGCCTCGGACAGGGTGCCGGGGCCAACGTCCTGACTTTC
TRBV6-5	-	TRBJ2-5	14	TRBD1	CASTRNRQGGTQYF	TGTGCCAGCACCCGAAACCGACAGGGGGGGACCCAGTACTTC
TRBV5-1	few	TRBJ1-2	14	-	CASSLVPANYGYTF	TGCGCCAGCAGCTTGGTGCCCGCGAACTATGGCTACACCTTC
TRBV2	-	TRBJ1-2	15	-	CASSEPRVANYGYTF	TGTGCCAGCAGTGAACCCAGGGTTGCTAACTATGGCTACACCTTC
TRBV7-2	-	TRBJ1-6	14	-	CASSLQGNDSPLHF	TGTGCCAGCAGCTTACAGGGGAATGATTCACCCCTCCACTTT
TRBV15	-	TRBJ1-5	14	-	CATSRLQGNQPQHF	TGTGCCACCAGCAGACTACAGGGCAATCAGCCCCAGCATTTT
TRBV5-1	few	TRBJ2-5	15	TRBD1	CASGNGAGGQETQYF	TGCGCCAGCGGAAATGGGGCAGGGGGCCAAGAGACCCAGTACTTC
TRBV15	few	TRBJ2-7	15	TRBD1	CATSRDGTGSHEQYF	TGTGCCACCAGCAGAGATGGGACAGGGAGCCACGAGCAGTACTTC
TRBV9	-	TRBJ2-5	14	-	CASSLSNRQETQYF	TGTGCCAGCAGTTTAAGTAACCGTCAGGAGACCCAGTACTTC
TRBV5-6	few	TRBJ2-7	13	-	CASTPMGAIEQYF	TGTGCCAGCACCCCAATGGGGGCAATCGAGCAGTACTTC
TRBV19	few	TRBJ2-5	16	TRBD1	CASSMVVPGGKETQYF	TGTGCCAGTAGTATGGTCGTCCCAGGGGGTAAAGAGACCCAGTACTTC
TRBV4-2	-	TRBJ2-3	15	-	CASSLSLRDGNTQYF	TGTGCCAGCAGCCTAAGCCTGAGGGATGGGAATACGCAGTATTTT
TRBV7-2	few	TRBJ2-5	13	-	CASSSQVQETQYF	TGTGCCAGCAGCTCACAAGTCCAAGAGACCCAGTACTTC
TRBV5-1	-	TRBJ2-3	16	-	CASSIRTTGSTDTQYF	TGCGCCAGCAGCATCAGAACGACAGGAAGCACAGATACGCAGTATTTT
TRBV7-9	few	TRBJ2-7	14	-	CASSLGGLGSEQYF	TGTGCCAGCAGCTTAGGGGGGCTGGGTTCCGAGCAGTACTTC
TRBV5-3	-	TRBJ2-1	16	-	CARSFQGGGSYNEQFF	TGTGCCAGAAGCTTCCAGGGGGGCGGCTCCTACAATGAGCAGTTCTTC
TRBV4-1	-	TRBJ1-2	15	-	CASSPEWAKRVSYTF	TGCGCCAGCAGCCCCGAGTGGGCCAAGAGGGTGAGCTACACCTTC
TRBV6-6	few	TRBJ1-3	14	-	CASREQGTGNTIYF	TGTGCCAGCAGGGAACAGGGTACGGGAAACACCATATATTTT
TRBV7-2	few	TRBJ1-2	13	TRBD1	CASSARDRDGYTF	TGTGCCAGCAGCGCCCGGGACAGGGATGGCTACACCTTC
TRBV6-1	few	TRBJ1-2	15	-	CASSEVGGFNYGYTF	TGTGCCAGCAGTGAAGTTGGAGGGTTTAACTATGGCTACACCTTC
TRBV5-1	-	TRBJ1-2	13	TRBD1	CASSNQDRGGYTF	TGTGCCAGCAGCAATCAGGACAGGGGTGGCTACACCTTC
TRBV10-2	-	TRBJ1-5	14	TRBD1	CASSMGQGNQPQHF	TGCGCCAGCAGTATGGGACAGGGTAATCAGCCCCAGCATTTT
TRBV7-2	-	TRBJ2-7	16	TRBD1	CASSQRTGEISYEQYF	TGTGCCAGCAGCCAACGGACAGGGGAAATCTCCTACGAGCAGTACTTC
TRBV18	few	TRBJ2-7	12	TRBD2	CASNGGDYEQYF	TGTGCCAGCAACGGGGGGGACTACGAGCAGTACTTC
TRBV7-9	-	TRBJ1-5	14	-	CASTLGGRGQPQHF	TGTGCCAGCACCCTTGGGGGGAGGGGGCAGCCCCAGCATTTT
TRBV4-3	-	TRBJ2-2	15	-	CASSQVLLNTGELFF	TGCGCCAGCAGCCAAGTCTTACTCAACACCGGGGAGCTGTTTTTT
TRBV6-5	-	TRBJ2-7	14	-	CASSFRGSSYEQYF	TGTGCCAGCAGCTTCCGCGGATCCTCCTACGAGCAGTACTTC
TRBV5-1	-	TRBJ1-1	15	-	CASSLADRSNTEAFF	TGCGCCAGCAGCTTAGCAGACAGGTCGAACACTGAAGCTTTCTTT
TRBV10-2	few	TRBJ2-1	16	-	CASSEGPGGITNEQFF	TGCGCCAGCAGTGAGGGCCCCGGGGGTATTACGAATGAGCAGTTCTTC
TRBV23-1	few	TRBJ2-7	18	TRBD1	CASSQLQGSEPQAYEQYF	TGCGCCAGCAGTCAACTACAGGGGAGCGAGCCACAAGCCTACGAGCAGTACTTC
TRBV4-3	-	TRBJ2-7	18	TRBD1	CASSQDIRGTGHRNEQYF	TGCGCCAGCAGCCAAGATATCAGGGGGACAGGGCACAGAAACGAGCAGTACTTC